This entry is about one T cell receptor beta chain. Its specificity is not known. Assay used: immunoSEQ multiplex PCR; TCRdb lists only in-frame clones, some missing. There are about 78,000 clones in the sample; nearly 85% occur only once, and roughly 3.1% lies in the top ten. This entry belongs to a study of T cell responses to AZD1222 COVID-19 vaccine. Looking at the study overall: Pooled samples include second doses given at about 4 or 12 weeks.

J was trimmed by 4 bases and V by 8 bases; bases with no gene match: 11. The CDR3 is made up of 14 amino acids. Germline CDR1 reads LNHDA; CDR2 reads SQIVND (reference sequence). Whole-study results and caveats: Mostly white British, mostly female donors; authors suggested clonal diversity may be underestimated.

This clonotype was obtained from an adult in good health. Sequences were derived from peripheral blood, sampled on day 0 of AZD1222 vaccination. The chain has TRBV19 and TRBJ2-7; 7 nucleotides align to TRBD2. The CDR3 sequence: CASAPGLLIYEQYF. CDR3 nucleotides: TGTGCCAGTGCACCGGGACTACTAATTTACGAGCAGTACTTC. The variable domain in full, completed from reference TRBV19 and TRBJ2-7, reads DGGITQSPKYLFRKEGQNVTLSCEQNLNHDAMYWYRQDPGQGLRLIYYSQIVNDFQKGDIAEGYSVSREKKESFPLTVTSAQKNPTAFYLCASAPGLLIYEQYFGPGTRLTVT.